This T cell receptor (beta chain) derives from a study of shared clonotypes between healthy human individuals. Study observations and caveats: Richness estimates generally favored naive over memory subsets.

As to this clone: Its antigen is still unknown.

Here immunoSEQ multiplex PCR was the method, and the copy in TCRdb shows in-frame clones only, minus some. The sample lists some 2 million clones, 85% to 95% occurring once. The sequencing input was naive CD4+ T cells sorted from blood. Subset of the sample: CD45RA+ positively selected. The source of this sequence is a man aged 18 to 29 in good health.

This CDR3 is CASSFPGYTGELFF. CDR3 sequence (DNA): TGTGCCAGCAGTTTCCCCGGATACACCGGGGAGCTGTTTTTT. The chain uses TRBV28 and TRBJ2-2; D call uncertain. V dropped 3 bases and J dropped 3 bases, with 8 bases sitting between them. The CDR3 covers 14 residues. Per the germline V gene, CDR1 is MDHEN and CDR2 is SYDVKM.